The rows below give T cell receptor beta chains drawn from one sample of a study of blood T cell repertoires in COVID-19. Repertoires were generated with immunoSEQ multiplex PCR, while TCRdb's copy carries only in-frame clones and drops some. The table includes about 210,000 clones, more than 75% detected once. The sequencing input was peripheral blood. The source of these receptors is a woman aged 60-75 years with COVID-19, enrolled during active disease. CDR3s leave out the opening cysteine and the closing phenylalanine or tryptophan.

v_call cdr3_aa
TRBV7-3 ASSSGHYTGELF
TRBV28 ASSLLSSGRAYEQF
TRBV3-1/TRBV3-2 ASSPATGSRNEQF
TRBV5-1 ASSPTGQPNSPLH
TRBV25-1 ASSELAIEQNEQF
TRBV4-2 ASSQAGGRAIGELF
TRBV18 ASSPQGAGNTIY
TRBV5-1 ASSLDTGSNQPQH
TRBV3-1/TRBV3-2 ASSQAGNTEAF
TRBV5-1 ASSLAGRGETQY
TRBV30 AWTKQAAGYEQY
TRBV5-4 ASSLPIVAGKEETQY
TRBV5-5 ASSHPGQGTEAF
TRBV9 ASSYRDSFYEQY
TRBV9 ASSLTSGRHFNTGELF
TRBV19 ASSPPRGADTQY
TRBV6-1 ASSEFKGTGEEKLF
TRBV6-2/TRBV6-3 ASSYSESSNQPQH
TRBV7-2 ASRWAGLIGDSPLH
TRBV19 ASSPGISNTGELF
TRBV12-3/TRBV12-4 ASSPDSYYGYT
TRBV5-8 ASSFGAAIGNTIY
TRBV19 ASSPRTSGVSTDTQY
TRBV5-4 ASSLGHITDTQY
TRBV28 ASVEDQGTVNYGYT
TRBV6-5 ASTIGGGANYGYT
TRBV5-1 ASSMGSSSNEQF
TRBV19 ASSRQDGQPQH
TRBV9 ASSGEGDTQY
TRBV3-1/TRBV3-2 ASSRKTGNTEAF
TRBV3-1/TRBV3-2 ASSQVTKRDTQY
TRBV19 ASSSREVGNQPQH
TRBV28 ASGDGGNNQPQH
TRBV19 ASRTLAGGTSGELF
TRBV7-2 ASSDLTSEEQF
TRBV2 ASTFRGGDGEQF
TRBV7-9 ASSSGGQINEKLF
TRBV28 ASTPLRETGYT
TRBV30 AWDTGRDQPQH
TRBV11-2 ASSLAGGWGEQY
TRBV21-1 ASSKLEVYNQPQH
TRBV29-1 SVGHSWGGGRSYEQY
TRBV3-1/TRBV3-2 ASSQASTGELF
TRBV19 ASRNRGSYNEQF
TRBV21-1 ASSTRGLEGTDTQY
TRBV6-1 ASKHKTGSNQPQH
TRBV6-5 ASREDSGNTIY
TRBV7-2 ASSWTGTGGPETQY